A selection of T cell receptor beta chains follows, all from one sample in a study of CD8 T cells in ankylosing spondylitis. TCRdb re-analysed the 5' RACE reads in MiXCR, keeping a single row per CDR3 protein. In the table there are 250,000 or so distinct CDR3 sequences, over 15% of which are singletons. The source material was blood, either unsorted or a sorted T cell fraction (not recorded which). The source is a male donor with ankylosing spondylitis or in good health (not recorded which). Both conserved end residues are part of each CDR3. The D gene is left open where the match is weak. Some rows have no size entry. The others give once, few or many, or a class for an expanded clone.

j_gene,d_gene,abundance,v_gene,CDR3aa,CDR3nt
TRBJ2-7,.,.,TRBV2,CASSGGNEQYF,TGTGCCAGCAGTGGGGGTAACGAGCAGTACTTC
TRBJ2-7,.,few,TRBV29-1,CSVEMVGKTSYEQYF,TGCAGCGTTGAAATGGTAGGGAAGACCTCCTACGAGCAGTACTTC
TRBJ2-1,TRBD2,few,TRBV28,CASSLRPGLAGDHEQFF,TGTGCCAGCAGTTTACGGCCTGGACTAGCGGGAGACCATGAGCAGTTCTTC
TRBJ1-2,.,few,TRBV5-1,CASSLDGEGLPSNYGYTF,TGCGCCAGCAGCTTGGACGGCGAGGGACTACCATCTAACTATGGCTACACCTTC
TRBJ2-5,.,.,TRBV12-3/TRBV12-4,CASTEGWQETQYF,TGTGCCAGCACGGAGGGGTGGCAAGAGACCCAGTACTTC
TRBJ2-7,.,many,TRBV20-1,CSARDRDYEQYF,TGCAGTGCCCGGGACCGAGACTACGAGCAGTACTTC
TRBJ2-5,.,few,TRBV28,CASSPYGGGDGETQYF,TGTGCCAGCAGTCCCTATGGTGGTGGCGACGGGGAGACCCAGTACTTC
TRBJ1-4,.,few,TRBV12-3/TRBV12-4,CASSFLEKLFF,TGTGCCAGCAGTTTTTTGGAAAAACTGTTTTTT
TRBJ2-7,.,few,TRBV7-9,CASCEGSARSYEQYF,TGTGCCAGCTGCGAAGGGAGCGCCCGCTCCTACGAGCAGTACTTC
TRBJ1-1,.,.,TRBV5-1,CASSPQGPEAFF,TGCGCCAGCAGTCCCCAGGGCCCAGAAGCTTTCTTT
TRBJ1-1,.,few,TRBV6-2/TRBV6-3,CASSYGIVGTEAFF,TGTGCCAGCAGTTATGGGATTGTCGGCACTGAAGCTTTCTTT
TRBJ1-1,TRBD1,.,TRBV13,CASSLGRQGIFAEAFF,TGTGCCAGCAGCTTAGGCCGACAGGGGATTTTTGCTGAAGCTTTCTTT